This paragraph covers one T cell receptor beta chain sequence. This entry comes from a study of T-cell reconstitution after alpha-beta-depleted transplantation in children. Germline V CDR1 and CDR2: SGHRS, YFSETQ. The V and J ends lost 4 bases and 8 bases, in that order; junction bases with no gene match: 11. CDR3 length: 15 amino acids. Unique molecular identifiers tagged the TCRbeta library. TCRdb reanalysed the PCR reads using MiXCR and keeps one entry per CDR3 protein. The sample consists of more than 550,000 distinct CDR3 sequences, about 10% of them appearing once. The chain employs TRBV5-1 and TRBJ2-7; TRBD2 matches 11 bases. The TCR was taken from a human donor who donated a stem cell graft to a child with acute myeloid leukemia. The sequenced sample was PBMCs from the stem cell graft donor, obtained from the stem cell graft. CDR3 sequence (DNA): TGCGCCAGCAGCCCGGAGACTAGCGGGAAGGGGCAGCAGTACTTC. Its translation is CASSPETSGKGQQYF. Together with reference TRBV5-1 and TRBJ2-7, the CDR3 gives the full variable domain: KAGVTQTPRYLIKTRGQQVTLSCSPISGHRSVSWYQQTPGQGLQFLFEYFSETQRNKGNFPGRFSGRQFSNSRSEMNVSTLELGDSALYLCASSPETSGKGQQYFGPGTRLTVT.